The present T cell receptor (beta chain) was sequenced within a study of OX40 agonist ivuxolimab in advanced cancers. Study as a whole: Mean age about 60 years, range roughly 23 to 79; about 85% male. Study results and limitations: Clonal expansion was seen in CD4+ and CD8+ blood T cells by week 6 at 0.1 to 3.0 mg/kg. The mean number of expanded clones was higher in CD8+ T cells than in CD4+.

With regard to this clone: The target antigen is unknown.

CDR3 length: 12 residues. V was pared by 2 bases and J by 13 bases, with 11 bases between. Looked up from germline, CDR1 is SNHLY and CDR2 is FYNNEI. The protocol was immunoSEQ multiplex PCR, while the TCRdb copy is restricted to in-frame clones and leaves out a portion. Here the sample spans around 50,000 clones, about 88% being singletons. The sequencing here drew on CD4+ or CD8+ T cells sorted from blood, taken in a trial of the OX40 agonist ivuxolimab. This sequence was found in an adult with an advanced solid tumor such as melanoma, head and neck, liver or kidney cancer. The chain links TRBV2 to TRBJ1-4; D uncertain. DNA for the CDR3: TGTGCCAGCAGTGAAACTGAGGTCGTACTGTTTTTT. It encodes CASSETEVVLFF.